This entry lists 9 T cell receptor beta chains sequenced from one sample in a study of blood T cell repertoires in COVID-19. Sequenced by immunoSEQ multiplex PCR; TCRdb stores in-frame clones only, minus some. The sample shows about 180,000 clones, over 70% of them seen only once. Sequenced material: PBMCs or T cells enriched from blood (not recorded which). The receptors here all came from a man aged 55 to 70 who had been exposed to COVID-19.

This chain joins TRBV27 and TRBJ2-1, with 9 bases that match TRBD2. Germline trimming cut 7 bases from V and 1 base from J; bases unmatched to any gene: 5. CDR1 is MNHEY and CDR2 is SMNVEV in the germline V gene (reference sequence). CDR3 length: 15 amino acids. DNA for the CDR3: TGTGCCAGCAAACCAGCGGGAGGATCCTACAATGAGCAGTTCTTC. Translating it yields CASKPAGGSYNEQFF.

This chain uses TRBV30 with TRBJ1-3, with D maybe TRBD1 (5 bases). V dropped 2 bases and J dropped 0 bases, with 11 bases sitting between them. CDR1 is GTSNPN, CDR2 SVGIG, per germline (reference sequence). This CDR3 comprises 15 residues. The CDR3 here is CAWSRDSRSGNTIYF. CDR3 sequence (DNA): TGTGCCTGGAGTCGAGACAGCCGCTCTGGAAACACCATATATTTT. The full variable domain, its missing parts supplied by reference TRBV30 and TRBJ1-3, is SQTIHQWPATLVQPVGSPLSLECTVEGTSNPNLYWYRQAAGRGLQLLFYSVGIGQISSEVPQNLSASRPQDRQFILSSKKLLLSDSGFYLCAWSRDSRSGNTIYFGEGSWLTVV.

This chain uses TRBV7-9 with TRBJ2-1; 8 nucleotides agree with TRBD2. The germline V gene encodes CDR1 SEHNR and CDR2 FQNEAQ (reference sequence). The J segment lost 9 bases and the V segment lost 5 bases, leaving 9 bases of the junction unmatched. This CDR3 has 14 amino acids. The CDR3, as DNA: TGTGCCAGCAGCGCGGGGACTAGTTGGACTGAGCAGTTCTTC. It codes for CASSAGTSWTEQFF.

A remark on this clone: Other DNA sequences from this sample encode an identical CDR3 as well. The chain has TRBV3-1 (or the pseudogene TRBV3-2) and TRBJ2-2; 8 nucleotides align to TRBD1. Per germline, CDR1 LGHDT and CDR2 YNNKEL (reference sequence). The CDR3 covers 15 residues. Trimming at V came to 1 base and at J to 5 bases, leaving 3 bases not matched to a gene. CDR3 sequence reads: CASSQGQGNTGELFF. DNA of the CDR3: TGTGCCAGCAGCCAAGGACAGGGGAATACCGGGGAGCTGTTTTTT.

This chain connects TRBV18 to TRBJ2-1; TRBD2 agrees at 11 bases. V was clipped by 6 bases and J by 0 bases; unmatched bases: 10. The CDR3 covers 18 residues. Germline lookup yields CDR1 KGHSH and CDR2 LQKENI. CDR3 sequence reads: CASSPPGLAVSSYNEQFF. CDR3 DNA sequence: TGTGCCAGCTCCCCGCCGGGACTAGCGGTAAGCTCCTACAATGAGCAGTTCTTC.

The chain joins TRBV19 to TRBJ2-7, with D possibly TRBD1 on 6 matching bases. The germline V gene has CDR1 LNHDA and CDR2 SQIVND (reference sequence). The CDR3 totals 15 residues. V was pared by 5 bases and J by 2 bases, with 16 bases between. The CDR3 bases are TGTGCCAGTAGTCCCGCACAGGGTAGGACCTACGAGCAGTACTTC. Translation: CASSPAQGRTYEQYF.

V usage is TRBV9 and J usage is TRBJ1-1; the D gene is possibly TRBD1 (6 bases). Per the germline V gene, CDR1 is SGDLS and CDR2 is YYNGEE. There are 14 residues in the CDR3. Trimming took off 2 bases at V and 8 bases at J, with 16 bases between the two ends. The CDR3 DNA is TGTGCCAGCAGCGTTGGCGCACAGGGCCCCGAAGCTTTCTTT. It specifies CASSVGAQGPEAFF.

The chain recombines TRBV6-4 with TRBJ1-2; 9 bases fit TRBD1. J was trimmed by 3 bases and V by 0 bases; bases with no gene match: 2. The CDR3 consists of 15 residues. Germline V gives CDR1 MRHNA, CDR2 SNTAGT. CDR3 loop: CASSDSRTGDYGYTF. As DNA, the CDR3 is TGTGCCAGCAGTGACTCAAGGACAGGGGACTATGGCTACACCTTC.

V and J are TRBV7-6 and TRBJ2-2; 10 positions match TRBD2. The CDR3 contains 16 residues. V lost 1 base to trimming and J lost 1 base; unmatched junction nucleotides: 0. Germline CDR1 reads SGHVS; CDR2 reads FNYEAQ. CDR3 nucleotide sequence: TGTGCCAGCAGCTTAGTAGCGGGAGGGAACACCGGGGAGCTGTTTTTT. It is translated as CASSLVAGGNTGELFF.